The present entry profiles one T cell receptor (beta chain) with its context. As yet, its antigen is unknown. The record originates from a study of T-cell memory formation after mild COVID-19. Looking at the study overall: Largely donor-specific TCR clusters were found.

General observations from the study: Memory cells collected pre-infection included some clones that later responded, suggesting cross-reactive memory joined.

TCRdb re-called the 5' RACE reads through MiXCR, storing one row per CDR3 protein. This sample has about 400,000 distinct CDR3 sequences, with roughly 18% found just once. With 5 bases removed from V and 5 bases from J, the gap between germline ends came to 16 bases. The CDR3 runs 15 residues. The V and J genes are TRBV12-3 or TRBV12-4 and TRBJ1-5; D is perhaps TRBD1 (5 bases). The clonotype comes from a young man who had mild COVID-19 (a few samples of this study predate the infection). Cell type and time point are not known. Sequenced sample: PBMCs or a T cell subset sorted from them (not recorded which). CDR3 DNA sequence: TGTGCCAGCAGTAGCTCTCTCGGGGGAGATCAGCCCCAGCATTTT. Protein product: CASSSSLGGDQPQHF.